This T cell receptor (beta chain) was captured in a study of blood T cell repertoires in COVID-19. In its sample, this clone was seen a few times. Germline V gene lookup returns CDR1 SQVTM and CDR2 ANQGSEA. The CDR3 sequence is 13 residues long. The trim removed 4 bases at V and 7 bases at J, leaving 6 bases unmatched. Clones were sequenced by immunoSEQ multiplex PCR, and TCRdb holds only the in-frame ones, with some missing. Among approximately 58,000 clones, more than 75% were seen once, and the ten largest hold around 5.1%. The chain links TRBV29-1 to TRBJ1-4; 7 bases are shared with TRBD1. This TCR derives from a man in his forties with active COVID-19. The sequenced sample was peripheral blood. DNA of the CDR3: TGCAGCGTTGTGGACAGGCGGCGTGAAAAACTGTTTTTT. This sequence encodes CSVVDRRREKLFF.